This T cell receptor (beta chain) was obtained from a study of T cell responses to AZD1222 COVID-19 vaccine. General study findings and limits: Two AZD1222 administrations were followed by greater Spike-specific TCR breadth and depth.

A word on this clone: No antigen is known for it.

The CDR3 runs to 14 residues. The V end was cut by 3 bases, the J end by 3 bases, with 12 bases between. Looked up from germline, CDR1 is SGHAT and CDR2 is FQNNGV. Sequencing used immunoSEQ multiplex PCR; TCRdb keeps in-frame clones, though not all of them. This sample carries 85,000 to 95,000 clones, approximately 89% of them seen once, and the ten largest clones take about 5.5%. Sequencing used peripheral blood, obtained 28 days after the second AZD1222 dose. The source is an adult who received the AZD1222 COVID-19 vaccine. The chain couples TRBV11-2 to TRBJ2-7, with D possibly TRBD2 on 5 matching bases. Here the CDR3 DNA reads TGTGCCAGCAGCTTCTCGTCCAGCGGCTACGAGCAGTACTTC. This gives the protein CASSFSSSGYEQYF.